The clone carrying this T cell receptor (beta chain) is a singleton in its sample. Its antigen is not identified. There are 18 residues in the CDR3. Germline CDR1 LGHDT, CDR2 YNNKEL (reference sequence). The ends were cut back, 1 base at V and 2 bases at J, with 19 bases in the middle. Using its own MiXCR run on the RT-PCR reads, TCRdb lists one record per CDR3 protein. The sample lists fewer than 350,000 distinct CDR3 sequences; less than 25% were seen once. This sample was included in a study of response to subunit inactivated influenza vaccine. Notes on the study in general: The authors offered the suggestion that each seasonal influenza vaccination recruits few new T cells.

Sequences were derived from PBMCs from blood, sampled 21 months after vaccination. This chain uses TRBV3-1 with TRBJ2-3; D unresolved. The TCR originated in a man aged 45 to 70 who received an inactivated influenza vaccine. The CDR3 DNA reads as TGTGCCAGCAGCCAAGCGCCTGAAGTATGGGGATACACAGATACGCAGTATTTT. Amino acids: CASSQAPEVWGYTDTQYF.